The 31 T cell receptor beta chains below were found in one sample sequenced in a study of shared clonotypes between healthy human individuals. Generated by immunoSEQ multiplex PCR, the TCRdb table keeps only in-frame clones and is missing some. In the table there are around 340,000 clones, around four fifths of which are singletons. What was sequenced was memory CD4+ T cells sorted from blood. Indicated subset: CD45RA-negative fraction. These TCRs come from a man aged 25-40 years in good health.

This rearrangement joins TRBV7-3 to TRBJ2-1; D is possibly TRBD1 or TRBD2 (5 bases each). V lost 5 bases to trimming and J lost 0 bases, with 14 bases between them. The CDR3 sequence is 16 residues long. Germline lookup yields CDR1 SGHTA and CDR2 FQGTGA. CDR3 amino acids: CASSKGTAGSYNEQFF. Here the CDR3 DNA reads TGTGCCAGCAGCAAAGGGACGGCGGGCTCCTACAATGAGCAGTTCTTC.

About this clone itself: Other DNA sequences in this sample translate to the same CDR3. This chain uses TRBV18 with TRBJ2-5; unclear D gene. Germline values: CDR1 KGHSH, CDR2 LQKENI. This CDR3 comprises 11 residues. The V end was cut by 6 bases, the J end by 2 bases, with 4 bases between. The CDR3 sequence: CASSLQETQYF. The DNA of the CDR3 is TGTGCCAGCTCGTTGCAAGAGACCCAGTACTTC.

The V gene is TRBV5-5, the J gene TRBJ2-7; TRBD1 aligns across 7 bases. V gave up 3 bases and J gave up 6 bases; unmatched junction bases: 6. CDR1 is SGHKS and CDR2 is YYEKEE in the germline V gene (reference sequence). CDR3 length equals 13 residues. The CDR3 DNA is TGTGCCAGCAGCTCGAGGGGGCGAGGCGAGCAGTACTTC. This sequence encodes CASSSRGRGEQYF.

V and J are TRBV10-2 and TRBJ2-2; 7 nucleotides align to TRBD2. Trimming at V came to 5 bases and at J to 8 bases, leaving 11 bases not matched to a gene. CDR1 and CDR2 (germline): WSHSY, SAAADI. The CDR3 length is 15 residues. As DNA, the CDR3 is TGCGCCAGCAGTAACGGCCTCGGCGGGAGTGGGGAGCTGTTTTTT. Encoded protein: CASSNGLGGSGELFF.

The chain joins TRBV5-1 to TRBJ2-1, with TRBD2 as a possible D gene (5 bases). This CDR3 is 14 amino acids long. Germline V gene data show CDR1 as SGHRS and CDR2 as YFSETQ. V was cut by 0 bases and J by 5 bases, with 9 bases left in between. The CDR3 loop is CASSLAEGDNEQFF. The CDR3 DNA reads as TGCGCCAGCAGCTTGGCTGAGGGTGACAATGAGCAGTTCTTC. Drawing the rest from reference TRBV5-1 and TRBJ2-1, the complete variable domain is KAGVTQTPRYLIKTRGQQVTLSCSPISGHRSVSWYQQTPGQGLQFLFEYFSETQRNKGNFPGRFSGRQFSNSRSEMNVSTLELGDSALYLCASSLAEGDNEQFFGPGTRLTVL.

V is TRBV11-2 and J is TRBJ1-2; D gene ambiguous. Trimming pared 4 bases from V and 8 bases from J, leaving 14 bases between. The CDR3 runs to 13 residues. Germline V gene lookup returns CDR1 SGHAT and CDR2 FQNNGV. The CDR3 sequence: CASSSGPKSGYTF. CDR3 sequence (DNA): TGTGCCAGCAGCTCCGGACCTAAAAGCGGCTACACCTTC.

The chain has TRBV7-2 and TRBJ1-4; D uncertain. This CDR3 has 15 amino acids. V was trimmed by 2 bases and J by 3 bases, leaving 10 bases between them. In germline, CDR1 is SGHTA, CDR2 FQGNSA. The CDR3 region is CASSLMFGANEKLFF. CDR3 bases: TGTGCCAGCAGCTTAATGTTTGGGGCTAATGAAAAACTGTTTTTT.

The rearrangement uses TRBV11-3 and TRBJ2-1; D ambiguous. Germline CDR1 is SGHNT and CDR2 is YENEEA. The CDR3 runs 17 residues. V was pared by 1 base and J by 4 bases, with 17 bases between. CDR3 amino acids: CASSLGLRPGAYNEQFF. CDR3 nucleotide sequence: TGTGCCAGCAGCTTAGGCCTCCGACCCGGAGCATACAATGAGCAGTTCTTC.

The chain is built from TRBV28 and TRBJ1-1, with D possibly being TRBD1 (5 bases). From germline, CDR1 is MDHEN and CDR2 SYDVKM. This CDR3 is built from 14 residues. V dropped 2 bases and J dropped 1 base, with 8 bases sitting between them. The CDR3 sequence: CASSLVGGNTEAFF. In DNA form, the CDR3 reads TGTGCCAGCAGTTTAGTTGGGGGGAACACTGAAGCTTTCTTT.

The chain links TRBV18 to TRBJ1-5, with a tentative D call TRBD1 (6 bases). Trimming left V 4 bases short and J 7 bases short, with 11 bases between. The germline V gene encodes CDR1 KGHSH and CDR2 LQKENI. This CDR3 region has 13 residues. This CDR3 reads CASSQQGGQPQHF. Here the CDR3 DNA reads TGTGCCAGCTCACAACAGGGCGGCCAGCCCCAGCATTTT.

This clone has more than one count but fewer than ten. The identical CDR3 is also encoded by other nucleotide sequences in the sample. This chain connects TRBV2 to TRBJ2-7; D ambiguous. With 5 bases removed from V and 0 bases from J, the gap between germline ends came to 2 bases. The germline CDR1 and CDR2 sequences are SNHLY and FYNNEI. CDR3 length equals 11 residues. CDR3 in amino acids: CASSYSYEQYF. DNA for the CDR3: TGTGCCAGCAGTTACTCCTACGAGCAGTACTTC.

The V call is TRBV9, the J call TRBJ1-1; D perhaps matches TRBD1 (5 bases). The CDR3 sequence is 14 residues long. V was clipped by 0 bases and J by 7 bases, with 13 bases between them. The germline gives CDR1 SGDLS, CDR2 YYNGEE. The CDR3 loop is CASSVVGREGEAFF. In DNA, the CDR3 is TGTGCCAGCAGCGTAGTGGGCAGGGAGGGTGAAGCTTTCTTT.

The rearrangement links TRBV6-5 to TRBJ1-2, with D perhaps matching TRBD1 (6 bases). V was shortened by 7 bases and J by 1 base, with 16 bases between the two germline ends. Germline V CDR1 and CDR2: MNHEY, SVGAGI. The CDR3 consists of 15 residues. The CDR3 nucleotides read TGTGCCAGCATGCCTACTGGGGGACATAACTATGGCTACACCTTC. Translating it yields CASMPTGGHNYGYTF.

The chain recombines TRBV19 with TRBJ1-1; TRBD1 might be the D (6 bases). The CDR3 runs to 12 residues. V was shortened by 8 bases and J by 4 bases, with 11 bases between the two germline ends. Germline V CDR1 and CDR2: LNHDA, SQIVND (reference sequence). The CDR3 DNA follows: TGTGCCAGTGACGACAGGACCACTGAAGCTTTCTTT. It translates to CASDDRTTEAFF. The variable domain in full, with the rest retrieved from reference TRBV19 and TRBJ1-1, is DGGITQSPKYLFRKEGQNVTLSCEQNLNHDAMYWYRQDPGQGLRLIYYSQIVNDFQKGDIAEGYSVSREKKESFPLTVTSAQKNPTAFYLCASDDRTTEAFFGQGTRLTVV.

This clone was seen many times. This chain links TRBV20-1 with TRBJ2-3; D is possibly TRBD1 (5 bases). CDR3 length: 11 amino acids. The V end was cut by 7 bases, the J end by 5 bases, with 10 bases between. The germline gives CDR1 DFQATT, CDR2 SNEGSKA (reference sequence). CDR3 residues: CSEGAGDTQYF. Here the CDR3 DNA reads TGCAGTGAAGGGGCAGGAGATACGCAGTATTTT.

This clone was observed a few times. The chain carries TRBV5-4 and TRBJ2-7, with D possibly TRBD1 on 6 matching bases. The germline V gene encodes CDR1 SGHNT and CDR2 YYREEE (reference sequence). Trimming pared 2 bases from V and 3 bases from J, leaving 9 bases between. This CDR3 is built from 13 residues. The CDR3 reads CASSFNRVYEQYF. DNA of the CDR3: TGTGCCAGCAGCTTCAACAGGGTCTACGAGCAGTACTTC.

The rearrangement links TRBV4-3 to TRBJ2-2; 7 bases align to TRBD2. The V segment lost 5 bases and the J segment 11 bases; nucleotides outside the gene matches: 11. Germline V gives CDR1 LGHNA, CDR2 YSLEER. The CDR3 runs to 14 residues. The CDR3 is CASSWGRADPELFF. DNA of the CDR3: TGCGCCAGCAGCTGGGGGAGGGCCGACCCCGAGCTGTTTTTT.

The gene calls are TRBV6-6 and TRBJ2-1; 7 bases are shared with TRBD2. The V and J ends lost 5 bases and 2 bases, in that order; junction bases with no gene match: 6. This CDR3 is built from 15 residues. Germline V CDR1 and CDR2: MNHNY, SVGAGI (reference sequence). CDR3 residues: CASSQAGPTYNEQFF. In DNA, the CDR3 is TGTGCCAGCAGTCAAGCGGGACCAACCTACAATGAGCAGTTCTTC.

This chain joins TRBV19 and TRBJ2-5; tentatively, D is TRBD1 (5 bases). Trimming cost V 4 bases and J 5 bases, with 17 bases left between them. The germline CDR1 and CDR2 sequences are LNHDA and SQIVND (reference sequence). The CDR3 has 15 residues. In DNA form, the CDR3 reads TGTGCCAGTAGTACAATCCCAGGGTCTGGGGAGACCCAGTACTTC. It yields the protein CASSTIPGSGETQYF. The variable domain in full, completed from reference TRBV19 and TRBJ2-5, reads DGGITQSPKYLFRKEGQNVTLSCEQNLNHDAMYWYRQDPGQGLRLIYYSQIVNDFQKGDIAEGYSVSREKKESFPLTVTSAQKNPTAFYLCASSTIPGSGETQYFGPGTRLLVL.

The chain joins TRBV4-3 to TRBJ2-2; TRBD1 is a possible D gene (5 bases). Trimming left V 3 bases short and J 4 bases short, with 15 bases between. The CDR3 has 16 amino acids. CDR1 and CDR2 (germline): LGHNA, YSLEER. CDR3 loop: CASSQAVVGVTGELFF. The CDR3 DNA follows: TGCGCCAGCAGCCAGGCCGTAGTAGGGGTCACCGGGGAGCTGTTTTTT.

The V gene is TRBV7-8, the J gene TRBJ1-2, with a possible D match to TRBD1 (5 bases). V lost 1 base, J lost 4 bases, and 10 bases lay in between. The CDR3 contains 14 residues. Germline loops: CDR1 SGHVS, CDR2 FQNEAQ. In nucleotides, the CDR3 is TGTGCCAGCAGCTTAGACCATGGGGGCTATGGCTACACCTTC. Translated: CASSLDHGGYGYTF.

The chain combines TRBV18 with TRBJ1-1; 11 nucleotides line up with TRBD1. The CDR3 is made up of 16 amino acids. The V and J ends lost 4 bases and 0 bases, in that order; junction bases with no gene match: 4. From germline, CDR1 is KGHSH and CDR2 LQKENI. Written as DNA, the CDR3 is TGTGCCAGCTCACAGAGGACAGGGGGCCTGAACACTGAAGCTTTCTTT. The encoded protein is CASSQRTGGLNTEAFF. The whole variable domain, remainder taken from reference TRBV18 and TRBJ1-1, is NAGVMQNPRHLVRRRGQEARLRCSPMKGHSHVYWYRQLPEEGLKFMVYLQKENIIDESGMPKERFSAEFPKEGPSILRIQQVVRGDSAAYFCASSQRTGGLNTEAFFGQGTRLTVV.

This clone is medium-sized in the sample. The same CDR3 can be traced to other DNA sequences in this sample. The V call is TRBV6-4, the J call TRBJ1-2, with D unresolved. The V and J ends lost 2 bases and 7 bases respectively, with 23 bases between them. The CDR3 consists of 17 residues. Germline V gene lookup returns CDR1 MRHNA and CDR2 SNTAGT. CDR3 bases: TGTGCCAGCAGTGACCACGGGTGGGGTCCTTCCCTCCTTGGCTACACCTTC. It is translated as CASSDHGWGPSLLGYTF.

In its sample, this clone was seen many times. In DNA, the CDR3 is TGCGCCAGCAGCTTCCGGGACTTTGTGGAGACCCAGTACTTC. It translates to CASSFRDFVETQYF. The gene calls are TRBV5-1 and TRBJ2-5, with D possibly TRBD2 on 6 matching bases. Per the germline V gene, CDR1 is SGHRS and CDR2 is YFSETQ. This CDR3 region has 14 residues. With 2 bases removed from V and 5 bases from J, the gap between germline ends came to 13 bases.

The chain recombines TRBV10-3 with TRBJ2-1, with 8 bases lining up with TRBD2. V lost 3 bases and J lost 9; bases outside the gene matches: 7. Germline V gene lookup returns CDR1 ENHRY and CDR2 SYGVKD. The CDR3 has 14 residues. The CDR3 DNA reads as TGTGCCATCAGTGATAAGCGGGAGTTAGGTGAGCAGTTCTTC. It codes for CAISDKRELGEQFF.

The table lists this clone with a few counts. The J gene is TRBJ2-7, the V gene TRBV29-1, with D unclear. Looked up from germline, CDR1 is SQVTM and CDR2 is ANQGSEA. Trimming took off 4 bases at V and 3 bases at J, with 10 bases between the two ends. The CDR3 runs 12 residues. This CDR3 reads CSVVERIYEQYF. CDR3 in DNA: TGCAGCGTTGTGGAGAGAATCTACGAGCAGTACTTC.

In this sample, this clone turned up once. J is TRBJ2-2 and V is TRBV29-1; the D gene is possibly TRBD2 (6 bases). Between the trimmed V and J ends, which lost 4 bases and 4 bases, there was a span of 10 bases. The CDR3 runs 13 residues. The germline CDR1 and CDR2 sequences are SQVTM and ANQGSEA. The CDR3 spells CSVAVGGTGELFF. For the CDR3, the DNA is TGCAGCGTTGCTGTGGGGGGCACCGGGGAGCTGTTTTTT.

This clone was observed a few times. CDR3: CASTPGLVRNEQFF. The CDR3 region has the DNA TGCGCCAGCACCCCCGGACTAGTCCGCAATGAGCAGTTCTTC. The J gene is TRBJ2-1, the V gene TRBV10-2; 7 bases map to TRBD2. In germline, CDR1 is WSHSY, CDR2 SAAADI. The V segment lost 7 bases and the J segment 6 bases; nucleotides outside the gene matches: 9. This CDR3 contains 14 residues.

V is TRBV6-5 and J is TRBJ2-5; D tentatively reads TRBD1 or TRBD2 (6 bases each). CDR1 and CDR2 (germline): MNHEY, SVGAGI. Deletions cut 2 bases from V and 3 bases from J, with 13 bases between. The CDR3 runs to 15 residues. DNA for the CDR3: TGTGCCAGCAGTTACCGGAGGGCAGGGGAAGAGACCCAGTACTTC. This sequence encodes CASSYRRAGEETQYF.

The V call is TRBV7-2, the J call TRBJ2-3, with D perhaps TRBD2 (6 bases). This CDR3 is 15 amino acids long. Trimming removed 1 base from V and 7 bases from J, with 15 bases in between. Germline V gene data show CDR1 as SGHTA and CDR2 as FQGNSA. This CDR3 is CASSLVRGTSHTQYF. The CDR3, as DNA: TGTGCCAGCAGCTTAGTCAGAGGGACTTCTCATACGCAGTATTTT.

The chain recombines TRBV5-1 with TRBJ2-2, with 9 bases fitting TRBD2. Per the germline V gene, CDR1 is SGHRS and CDR2 is YFSETQ. V trimming: 1 base; J trimming: 4 bases; junction bases outside the gene matches: 2. CDR3 length: 15 residues. The DNA of the CDR3 is TGCGCCAGCAGCTTGTTGACTAGCGGCACCGGGGAGCTGTTTTTT. This sequence encodes CASSLLTSGTGELFF.